The 2 T cell receptor beta chains given below trace back to one sample, sequenced in a study of blood T cell repertoires in COVID-19. Libraries were prepared by immunoSEQ multiplex PCR; TCRdb keeps only in-frame clonotypes and omits some of them. The profile shows about 260,000 clones, roughly 86% of them singletons. Sample: peripheral blood. These receptors originate from a human donor in a cohort sampled during active COVID-19.

This sequence joins TRBV15 and TRBJ2-3; TRBD2 matches 10 bases. The J segment lost 0 bases and the V segment lost 2 bases, leaving 8 bases of the junction unmatched. The CDR3 loop spans 18 amino acids. The germline V gene encodes CDR1 LNHNV and CDR2 YYDKDF (reference sequence). The CDR3 spells CATSRYNQAGGSTDTQYF. In DNA form, the CDR3 reads TGTGCCACCAGCAGATATAATCAAGCGGGAGGGAGCACAGATACGCAGTATTTT.

The chain combines TRBV7-8 with TRBJ1-6; 8 bases align to TRBD1. The CDR3 runs to 15 residues. The V gene end was trimmed by 5 bases and the J gene end by 14 bases; junction bases not matched to a gene: 14. Germline V CDR1 and CDR2: SGHVS, FQNEAQ. The CDR3 is CASSQTDRAMVALHF. For the CDR3, the DNA is TGTGCCAGCAGCCAGACGGACAGGGCTATGGTGGCCCTCCACTTT.